A single sample gave rise to the 21 T cell receptor beta chains below, sequenced in a study of cytomegalovirus exposure and HLA in healthy donors. The PCR made use of 60 Vbeta and 13 Jbeta primers. Libraries were prepared by immunoSEQ multiplex PCR; TCRdb keeps only in-frame clonotypes and omits some of them. Of some 100,000 clones in the sample, almost 75% were seen once. Sequencing was carried out using PBMCs. These receptors originate from a man aged 40-55 years in good health and CMV-seronegative.

This clone was detected only a few times. The V call is TRBV29-1, the J call TRBJ1-4; TRBD1 aligns across 7 bases. V was pared by 6 bases and J by 5 bases, with 6 bases of the junction left unmatched. CDR1 is SQVTM, CDR2 ANQGSEA, per germline. This CDR3 region has 13 residues. The CDR3 DNA follows: TGCAGCGTCTCGACAGGGTCCAATGAAAAACTGTTTTTT. Protein sequence: CSVSTGSNEKLFF.

The rearrangement uses TRBV9 and TRBJ2-3, with 8 bases fitting TRBD2. The CDR3 has 12 amino acids. CDR1 SGDLS and CDR2 YYNGEE come from the germline V gene. V lost 9 bases to trimming and J lost 4 bases; unmatched junction nucleotides: 4. CDR3 sequence: CANGTRADTQYF. The CDR3 bases are TGTGCCAACGGGACTAGGGCAGATACGCAGTATTTT.

The V and J genes are TRBV25-1 and TRBJ2-2; D is possibly TRBD1 (6 bases). The germline CDR1 and CDR2 sequences are MGHDK and SYGVNS. The CDR3 contains 13 residues. V lost 6 bases, J lost 6 bases, and 11 bases lay in between. This chain's CDR3 is CASRGASPGELFF. As DNA, the CDR3 is TGTGCCAGCAGGGGGGCAAGTCCCGGGGAGCTGTTTTTT.

For the CDR3, the DNA is TGCGCCAGCAGCCAAGTTTGGGTAACACAGGGAATGGGTCAGCCCCAGCATTTT. Protein sequence: CASSQVWVTQGMGQPQHF. The chain couples TRBV4-3 to TRBJ1-5; TRBD1 is a possible D gene (6 bases). The CDR3 has 18 amino acids. Trimming left V 1 base short and J 6 bases short, with 22 bases between. Germline CDR1 reads LGHNA; CDR2 reads YSLEER.

As to this clone: The junction departs from the called germline gene at one end, perhaps through a read error. The chain uses TRBV4-3 and TRBJ2-7; no definite D call. In germline, CDR1 is LGHNA, CDR2 YSLEER. The CDR3 spans 15 residues. The CDR3 DNA reads as TGCGCCAGCAGCAAAGAGAAACACCAAACCTACGAGCAGTACTTC. Encoded protein: CASSKEKHQTYEQYF.

This clone appeared a few times. CDR3 sequence reads: CSVRGSLEKLFF. Here the CDR3 DNA reads TGCAGCGTTAGGGGTTCCCTAGAAAAACTGTTTTTT. The chain couples TRBV29-1 to TRBJ1-4; tentatively, D is TRBD1 (5 bases). The CDR3 extends over 12 amino acids. The germline CDR1 and CDR2 sequences are SQVTM and ANQGSEA. Trimming removed 5 bases at V and 8 bases at J, with 12 bases between.

This clone was picked up one time. Other nucleotide sequences from this sample produce the same CDR3. The genes are TRBV4-3 and TRBJ2-7, with D possibly being TRBD2 (5 bases). Germline V CDR1 and CDR2: LGHNA, YSLEER. Trimming took 0 bases from V and 3 from J, leaving 6 bases between them. The CDR3 has 13 amino acids. The CDR3: CASSQDRGYEQYF. The DNA for the CDR3 is TGCGCCAGCAGCCAAGACCGGGGCTACGAGCAGTACTTC.

The genes are TRBV9 and TRBJ2-2, with D possibly TRBD1 on 6 matching bases. CDR1 is SGDLS, CDR2 YYNGEE, per germline. V was clipped by 0 bases and J by 3 bases, with 18 bases between them. CDR3 length: 18 amino acids. The CDR3 coding sequence is TGTGCCAGCAGCGTAGGAGGGCACTCGACAGGAGACACCGGGGAGCTGTTTTTT. It translates to CASSVGGHSTGDTGELFF.

The genes are TRBV4-1 and TRBJ1-2; no definite D call. The germline V gene encodes CDR1 MGHRA and CDR2 YSYEKL. The CDR3 covers 13 residues. V was trimmed by 0 bases and J by 4 bases, leaving 6 bases between them. The CDR3, as DNA: TGCGCCAGCAGCCAAGATCCAGGCTATGGCTACACCTTC. It encodes CASSQDPGYGYTF.

This clone came up once. This sequence joins TRBV4-3 and TRBJ2-3; 10 positions match TRBD1. Trimming took 1 base from V and 3 from J; bases not matched to a gene: 10. This CDR3 has 18 residues. Germline assignment: CDR1 LGHNA and CDR2 YSLEER. The CDR3 DNA is TGCGCCAGCAGCCAAGGCTGGGTAAGGGACAGGGGAACAGATACGCAGTATTTT. Its translation is CASSQGWVRDRGTDTQYF.

The V call is TRBV2, the J call TRBJ2-2; possibly TRBD1 for D (6 bases). Looked up from germline, CDR1 is SNHLY and CDR2 is FYNNEI. CDR3 length equals 14 residues. V lost 7 bases and J 1 base, leaving 10 bases between the germline ends. DNA for the CDR3: TGTGCCAGCAAGTCGGGACAGAACACCGGGGAGCTGTTTTTT. This codes for CASKSGQNTGELFF.

The V call is TRBV6-5, the J call TRBJ2-5, with D possibly matching TRBD1 (6 bases). Germline CDR1 MNHEY, CDR2 SVGAGI. The CDR3 length is 15 residues. With 5 bases removed from V and 2 bases from J, the gap between germline ends came to 15 bases. CDR3 sequence reads: CASSRRWDKQETQYF. CDR3 coding DNA: TGTGCCAGCAGTAGAAGGTGGGACAAACAAGAGACCCAGTACTTC.

This clone appeared a few times. The chain employs TRBV28 and TRBJ2-1; D perhaps matches TRBD1 (6 bases). The CDR3 consists of 13 residues. V was cut by 7 bases and J by 6 bases, with 13 bases left in between. Germline V CDR1 and CDR2: MDHEN, SYDVKM. The CDR3 DNA reads as TGTGCCAGCACAACAGGGTTCGGCAATGAGCAGTTCTTC. Protein product: CASTTGFGNEQFF.

This clone was seen a few times. The V call is TRBV7-9, the J call TRBJ1-4, with D perhaps TRBD1 (5 bases). CDR3 length: 15 amino acids. V dropped 1 base and J dropped 5 bases, with 11 bases sitting between them. Per the germline V gene, CDR1 is SEHNR and CDR2 is FQNEAQ (reference sequence). CDR3 residues: CASSLGGSGNEKLFF. The CDR3 DNA sequence: TGTGCCAGCAGCTTAGGGGGTTCAGGGAATGAAAAACTGTTTTTT. Complete variable domain (other parts from reference TRBV7-9 and TRBJ1-4): DTGVSQNPRHKITKRGQNVTFRCDPISEHNRLYWYRQTLGQGPEFLTYFQNEAQLEKSRLLSDRFSAERPKGSFSTLEIQRTEQGDSAMYLCASSLGGSGNEKLFFGSGTQLSVL.

The V call is TRBV18, the J call TRBJ1-3; D might be TRBD1 (5 bases). Germline V lookup: CDR1 KGHSH, CDR2 LQKENI. The CDR3 extends over 14 amino acids. V shed 4 bases and J shed 2 bases, with 9 bases lying between them. The CDR3 DNA is TGTGCCAGCTCACTTGGACAAGCTGGAAACACCATATATTTT. It encodes CASSLGQAGNTIYF.

The chain links TRBV7-2 to TRBJ1-1, with D possibly being TRBD1 (5 bases). The CDR3 covers 15 residues. Germline-derived CDR1 and CDR2 are SGHTA and FQGNSA. The germline V and J ends were trimmed by 2 bases and 4 bases, with 14 bases remaining between them. Here the CDR3 DNA reads TGTGCCAGCAGCTTACTTGGAGGGGTCGGCACTGAAGCTTTCTTT. Protein product: CASSLLGGVGTEAFF.

This clone has more than one count but fewer than ten. This chain joins TRBV7-9 and TRBJ1-4; D perhaps matches TRBD1 (6 bases). This CDR3 is built from 14 residues. Germline V gene lookup returns CDR1 SEHNR and CDR2 FQNEAQ (reference sequence). Trimming left V 5 bases short and J 8 bases short, with 15 bases between. This chain's CDR3 is CASSRRTVEEKLFF. The CDR3 coding sequence is TGTGCCAGCAGCCGACGGACAGTCGAGGAAAAACTGTTTTTT.

CDR3 in DNA: TGTGCCAGCAGCCCCGGGGACAGCCACTACGAGCAGTACTTC. It codes for CASSPGDSHYEQYF. The chain couples TRBV11-2 to TRBJ2-7; TRBD1 aligns across 7 bases. Germline V gene data show CDR1 as SGHAT and CDR2 as FQNNGV. This CDR3 has 14 amino acids. The ends lost 5 bases at V and 3 bases at J; junction bases unmatched: 7.

This clone was detected only a few times. This chain uses TRBV30 with TRBJ2-7, with 10 bases lining up with TRBD1. This CDR3 region has 12 residues. The germline V gene has CDR1 GTSNPN and CDR2 SVGIG (reference sequence). As DNA, the CDR3 is TGTGCTTCCGGGACAGGGGTCCACGAGCAGTACTTC. Its protein product is CASGTGVHEQYF.

This clone was observed a few times. The CDR3 DNA follows: TGTGCGGGGACAGGGAGCTCCTACGAGCAGTACTTC. This encodes CAGTGSSYEQYF. The V gene is TRBV7-9, the J gene TRBJ2-7, with 9 bases lining up with TRBD1. Germline V gene sequence: CDR1 SEHNR, CDR2 FQNEAQ (reference sequence). This CDR3 is 12 amino acids long.

The V gene is TRBV7-8, the J gene TRBJ2-7; TRBD1 matches 10 bases. Germline CDR1 SGHVS, CDR2 FQNEAQ. The junction had 6 bases not matched to a gene; V was cut back by 4 bases and J by 6 bases. This CDR3 has 14 amino acids. Here the CDR3 reads CASSYGTGVGEQYF. The CDR3, as DNA: TGTGCCAGCAGCTACGGGACAGGGGTAGGCGAGCAGTACTTC.